The sequence of this TCR beta chain was determined in a study of lymphopenia after photon versus proton radiotherapy. Only in-frame clones appear in the TCRdb table, and some are missing; sequencing was by immunoSEQ multiplex PCR. The sample shows fewer than 25,000 clones, roughly 80% of them seen only once. Findings and caveats of the study: Post-nadir TCR diversity decline inversely tracked overall survival among those who died.

V was trimmed by 6 bases and J by 1 base, leaving 19 bases between them. The CDR3 runs to 16 residues. CDR1 and CDR2 (germline): WSHSY, SAAADI. Notes on this clone: As yet, its antigen is unknown.

The clonotype originates from a middle-aged man with gastric cancer. The chain joins TRBV10-2 to TRBJ2-7; tentative D call: TRBD2 (7 bases). The sequences come from peripheral blood, collected from a patient treated with photon-based radiotherapy. This CDR3 is CASSGGPFNKSYEQYF. CDR3 sequence (DNA): TGCGCCAGCAGCGGGGGGCCCTTCAATAAATCCTACGAGCAGTACTTC.